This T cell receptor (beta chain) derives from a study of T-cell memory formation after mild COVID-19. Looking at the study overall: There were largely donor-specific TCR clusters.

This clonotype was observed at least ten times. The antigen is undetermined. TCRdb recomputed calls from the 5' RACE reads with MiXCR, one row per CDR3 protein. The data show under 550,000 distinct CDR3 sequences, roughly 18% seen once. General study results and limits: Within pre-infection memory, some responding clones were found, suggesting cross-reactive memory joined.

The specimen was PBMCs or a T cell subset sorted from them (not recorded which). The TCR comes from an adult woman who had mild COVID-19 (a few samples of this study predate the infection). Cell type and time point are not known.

The CDR3 sequence is CSADPQAGTYNEQFF. In DNA form, the CDR3 reads TGCAGTGCTGACCCCCAAGCGGGGACATACAATGAGCAGTTCTTC. This rearrangement joins TRBV20-1 to TRBJ2-1, with a possible D match to TRBD2 (7 bases). Germline V gives CDR1 DFQATT, CDR2 SNEGSKA (reference sequence). The CDR3 sequence is 15 residues long. Deletions cut 5 bases from V and 4 bases from J, with 18 bases between.